This record looks at one TCR beta chain sequence and its context. The data are from a study of shared clonotypes between healthy human individuals. Study-level background: Donor composition was a couple of women and three men, aged 18 to 49. Per donor, three plates held CD4 naive cells, three held CD4 memory, two held CD8 naive and one held CD8 memory.

Negatively enriched CD4+ T cells were divided by CD45RA into naive and memory. Every subset had its genomic DNA shared out evenly among several immunoSEQ plates. The protocol was immunoSEQ multiplex PCR, while the TCRdb copy is restricted to in-frame clones and leaves out a portion. The repertoire holds over a million clones, with about 96% as singletons. The CDR3 extends over 18 amino acids. Germline CDR1 reads SGHRS; CDR2 reads YFSETQ. Trimming removed 1 base from V and 10 bases from J; junction bases left unmatched: 20. This TCR derives from a young man in good health. Material for sequencing was naive CD4+ T cells sorted from blood. Subset here: CD45RA+ positively selected. The gene calls are TRBV5-1 and TRBJ2-1; TRBD2 aligns across 7 bases. The DNA for the CDR3 is TGCGCCAGCAGCTTGTGGACACCCCCGGGACTATCGTTTGCGGAGCAGTTCTTC. Encoded protein: CASSLWTPPGLSFAEQFF.